The clone carrying this TCR beta chain appeared many times. The antigen remains unidentified. The source of the sample is a study of tumor-infiltrating lymphocytes in primary liver carcinoma. Whole-study context: Primary liver carcinoma, confirmed by histopathology, was surgically resected. In every tissue type, samples returned a similar yield of roughly 3.65 to 7.5 million productive TCRbeta reads.

Study conclusions and caveats: Tumor-adjacent and tumor-blood pairs showed less overlap than tumor region pairs.

Synthesis of TCR beta cDNA was carried out from about 500 ng total RNA with a constant-region primer. Three nested multiplex PCR rounds of slightly modified ARM-PCR generated TCR beta libraries. TRBV1-TRBV30 forward primers paired with a C-beta reverse primer were used in the first two PCR rounds, which ran approximately 10 cycles each. A single record per CDR3 protein comes from TCRdb applying MiXCR to the multiplex PCR reads. This sample has about 310,000 distinct CDR3 sequences, with 50% to 70% found just once. They got blood RNA out of unsorted whole blood and also pulled out germline DNA. It was before surgery that 3.5 to 4 milliliters of peripheral blood were collected. This CDR3 spans 14 amino acids. Trimming at V came to 4 bases and at J to 2 bases, leaving 4 bases not matched to a gene. Germline V gives CDR1 ENHRY, CDR2 SYGVKD.

This chain links TRBV10-3 with TRBJ2-5; 7 bases are a match to TRBD2. The sample taken for sequencing was peripheral blood. The sequence was obtained from a man aged 35 to 55 with primary liver carcinoma and hepatitis B virus infection. Here the CDR3 reads CAISGASGQETQYF. In nucleotides, the CDR3 is TGTGCCATCAGTGGCGCTAGCGGACAAGAGACCCAGTACTTC.